One and the same sample provided the 11 T cell receptor beta chains below, sequenced in a study of CD8+ T cells in alopecia areata. For roughly 5 patients, CD4+ cells were sorted into CD25+CD127- cells. As the sequencing template, cDNA was produced by extracting RNA and reverse transcribing it. Some clones are missing from TCRdb's copy, which holds only in-frame ones; the method was immunoSEQ multiplex PCR. The data show approximately 13,000 clones, roughly 54% seen once. The sequencing input was CD4+ Tregs sorted from blood. Receptors were obtained from a human donor with alopecia areata.

This clone appeared a single time. Distinct nucleotide sequences in the sample also encode this CDR3. This rearrangement joins TRBV5-1 to TRBJ1-1, with D unclear. CDR1 is SGHRS and CDR2 is YFSETQ in the germline V gene. V shed 0 bases and J shed 4 bases, with 7 bases lying between them. The CDR3 loop spans 13 amino acids. The DNA for the CDR3 is TGCGCCAGCAGCTTGGGCGGGAGCACTGAAGCTTTCTTT. Its translation: CASSLGGSTEAFF.

The chain joins TRBV19 to TRBJ2-7, with 7 bases identical to TRBD2. Trimming took 9 bases from V and 2 from J; bases not matched to a gene: 13. Germline V CDR1 and CDR2: LNHDA, SQIVND (reference sequence). CDR3 length: 15 residues. The CDR3 DNA follows: TGTGCCAGCAAGACCGGGGCTAGCGGTACCTACGAGCAGTACTTC. Amino acid sequence: CASKTGASGTYEQYF.

The V gene is TRBV5-1, the J gene TRBJ2-4; possible D gene TRBD1, 7 bases. From germline, CDR1 is SGHRS and CDR2 YFSETQ. This CDR3 contains 14 residues. Trimming took 2 bases from V and 6 from J, leaving 12 bases between them. In DNA, the CDR3 is TGCGCCAGCAGCTTTGGACAGGAGGGAAACATTCAGTACTTC. As protein: CASSFGQEGNIQYF.

The chain carries TRBV5-4 and TRBJ2-7; the match to TRBD2 covers 8 bases. The CDR3 runs 14 residues. After removal of 3 bases from V and 7 bases from J, the junction contained 9 bases not matched to a gene. The germline V gene has CDR1 SGHNT and CDR2 YYREEE (reference sequence). The DNA for the CDR3 is TGTGCCAGCAGCTCCCGAGCGGGAGTTGGAGAGCAGTACTTC. Translated, it gives CASSSRAGVGEQYF.

The chain joins TRBV18 to TRBJ1-1, with 7 positions matching TRBD1. CDR1 is KGHSH and CDR2 is LQKENI in the germline V gene. Trimming at V came to 6 bases and at J to 0 bases, leaving 7 bases not matched to a gene. The CDR3 consists of 15 residues. The chain's CDR3 is CASSATGYLNTEAFF. The CDR3 DNA reads TGTGCCAGCTCTGCGACAGGGTATTTGAACACTGAAGCTTTCTTT.

The rearrangement links TRBV28 to TRBJ1-2, with D maybe TRBD1 (5 bases). There are 13 residues in the CDR3. Germline V lookup: CDR1 MDHEN, CDR2 SYDVKM. V lost 10 bases and J lost 13, with 25 bases in between. The CDR3 bases are TGTGCCACCTCACCCAGGGCCTCTATTTTAAGCACCTTC. Amino acids: CATSPRASILSTF.

This CDR3 reads CASRKQDRQRWVGTDTEAFF. The CDR3 DNA reads TGCGCCAGCAGAAAGCAGGACAGACAAAGATGGGTCGGTACGGACACTGAAGCTTTCTTT. This sequence joins TRBV5-1 and TRBJ1-1; perhaps TRBD1 as D (6 bases). Looked up from germline, CDR1 is SGHRS and CDR2 is YFSETQ. Trimming removed 5 bases at V and 3 bases at J, with 32 bases between. The CDR3 spans 20 residues.

V usage is TRBV28 and J usage is TRBJ1-2; the D gene is possibly TRBD1 (6 bases). This CDR3 region has 14 residues. From germline, CDR1 is MDHEN and CDR2 SYDVKM. V dropped 8 bases and J dropped 2 bases, with 15 bases sitting between them. DNA for the CDR3: TGTGCCAGCTTCCCTGGGGGGGGCAACTATGGCTACACCTTC. It encodes CASFPGGGNYGYTF.

This clone was recorded a few times. The chain recombines TRBV27 with TRBJ2-2; a possible D gene is TRBD2 (6 bases). The CDR3 totals 15 residues. With 2 bases removed from V and 0 bases from J, the gap between germline ends came to 7 bases. CDR1 is MNHEY, CDR2 SMNVEV, per germline (reference sequence). The CDR3 reads CASSLGGSNTGELFF. CDR3 nucleotides: TGTGCCAGCAGTTTAGGGGGGTCGAACACCGGGGAGCTGTTTTTT.

The gene calls are TRBV5-6 and TRBJ1-5; tentatively, D is TRBD1 (6 bases). The CDR3 covers 15 residues. V lost 1 base and J lost 6, with 14 bases in between. Germline CDR1 is SGHDT and CDR2 is YYEEEE. CDR3 nucleotides: TGTGCCAGCAGCTTGTACAGGGTTGCGCTTCAGCCCCAGCATTTT. Its translation: CASSLYRVALQPQHF.

This chain links TRBV18 with TRBJ2-6; 9 nucleotides line up with TRBD1. The CDR3 has 20 residues. The germline gives CDR1 KGHSH, CDR2 LQKENI. V was clipped by 3 bases and J by 0 bases; unmatched bases: 12. Here the CDR3 reads CASSPMVRDRAHSGANVLTF. The DNA of the CDR3 is TGTGCCAGCTCACCGATGGTCCGGGACAGGGCTCACTCTGGGGCCAACGTCCTGACTTTC.